These T cell receptor beta chains were read from a single sample in a study of Ad26.COV2.S vaccination and SARS-CoV-2 variants. Generated by immunoSEQ multiplex PCR, the TCRdb table keeps only in-frame clones and is missing some. The sample holds 250,000 to 300,000 clones, about 90% seen once. Sequencing used peripheral blood, obtained in a trial of Ad26.COV2.S vaccine versus placebo. Every receptor here comes from a person aged 18-60 years who received the Ad26.COV2.S COVID-19 vaccine or a placebo. The CDR3 runs from the conserved cysteine through the conserved F or W. D genes are given only for firm matches. Not all rows give a size; the values are once, few, many and, for expanded clones, a class.

>.|TRBJ1-3|TRBV6-5|.
TGTGCCAGCTCACGGGGGGGGGCCTCTGGAAACACCATATATTTT
CASSRGGASGNTIYF
>.|TRBJ2-7|TRBV25-1|.
TGTGCCAGCAGAGGACAGGCCAGCGGGTCCTACGAGCAGTACTTC
CASRGQASGSYEQYF
>.|TRBJ2-1|TRBV6-5|TRBD2
TGTGCCAGCAGAGCTACTAGCGGGTCTGAGCAGTTCTTC
CASRATSGSEQFF
>.|TRBJ2-1|TRBV27|.
TGTGCCAGCAGTCAAGGGACTGTAGGTTGGGAGCAGTTCTTC
CASSQGTVGWEQFF
>once|TRBJ2-1|TRBV5-4|.
TGTGCCAGCAGCTTGGGGGCAGTCGATGAGCAGTTCTTC
CASSLGAVDEQFF
>.|TRBJ2-5|TRBV5-4|.
TGTGCCAGCAGCTTGGCCGAAGGGGAGACCCAGTACTTC
CASSLAEGETQYF
>.|TRBJ2-1|TRBV27|.
TGTGCCAGCAGTTTATTATCCCGGGGGTTAGATGAGCAGTTCTTC
CASSLLSRGLDEQFF
>.|TRBJ2-2|TRBV5-6|TRBD2
TGTGCCAGCAGACCCGGGACTAGCGCGAACACCGGGGAGCTGTTTTTT
CASRPGTSANTGELFF
>.|TRBJ2-7|TRBV6-1|TRBD2
TGTGCCAGCAGTGAAGGGACTAGCCAGGACTACGAGCAGTACTTC
CASSEGTSQDYEQYF
>.|TRBJ1-1|TRBV4-3|.
TGCGCCAGCAGCCAAGGGGCCCTACGGCACACTGAAGCTTTCTTT
CASSQGALRHTEAFF
>.|TRBJ1-3|TRBV5-1|.
TGCGCCAGCAGCTTACAGGGTGAAAGAAACACCATATATTTT
CASSLQGERNTIYF
>.|TRBJ1-5|TRBV6-2/TRBV6-3|.
TGTGCCAGCAGTTACGCCGATAATCAGCCCCAGCATTTT
CASSYADNQPQHF
>.|TRBJ1-2|TRBV25-1|.
TGTGCCAGCAGTGAGCACGGGACCTTTTATGGCTACACCTTC
CASSEHGTFYGYTF
>.|TRBJ2-7|TRBV19|.
TGTGCCAGTAGTCCTTCTGGCAGGGGGGAACGGGAGCAGTACTTC
CASSPSGRGEREQYF
>.|TRBJ2-4|TRBV3-1/TRBV3-2|TRBD1
TGTGCCAGCAGCCAATCGAGGACAGGGGGCGGAAACATTCAGTACTTC
CASSQSRTGGGNIQYF
>once|TRBJ2-3|TRBV5-4|TRBD2
TGTGCCAGCAGCTTGCTAGCGGGAGGGCCAGATACGCAGTATTTT
CASSLLAGGPDTQYF
>.|TRBJ1-6|TRBV11-2|.
TGTGCCAGCAGCCCCCAGCCTGGGGCCGCAAGTTCACCCCTCCACTTT
CASSPQPGAASSPLHF
>.|TRBJ1-5|TRBV7-2|.
TGTGCCAGCAGCTTAGGGGTTTTCGGCAATCAGCCCCAGCATTTT
CASSLGVFGNQPQHF
>.|TRBJ2-5|TRBV6-2/TRBV6-3|.
TGTGCCAGCAGTTGGTCCCAAGAGACCCAGTACTTC
CASSWSQETQYF
>.|TRBJ2-3|TRBV6-5|TRBD1
TGTGCCAGCAGTCGACAGGGGGGCCCCGATACGCAGTATTTT
CASSRQGGPDTQYF